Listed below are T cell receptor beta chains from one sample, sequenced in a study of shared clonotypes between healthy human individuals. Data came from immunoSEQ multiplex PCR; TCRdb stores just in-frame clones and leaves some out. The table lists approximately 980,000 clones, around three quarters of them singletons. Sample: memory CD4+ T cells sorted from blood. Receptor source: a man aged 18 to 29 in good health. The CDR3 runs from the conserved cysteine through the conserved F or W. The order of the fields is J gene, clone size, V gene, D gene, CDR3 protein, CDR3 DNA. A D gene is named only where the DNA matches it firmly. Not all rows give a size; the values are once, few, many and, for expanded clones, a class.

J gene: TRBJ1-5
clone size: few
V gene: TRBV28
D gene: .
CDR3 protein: CASSLFRGNQPQHF
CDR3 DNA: TGTGCCAGCAGTTTATTTCGGGGCAATCAGCCCCAGCATTTT

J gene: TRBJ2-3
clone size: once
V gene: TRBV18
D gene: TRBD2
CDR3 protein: CASSQTSGGASVTDTQYF
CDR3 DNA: TGTGCCAGCTCACAGACTAGCGGGGGGGCATCCGTAACAGATACGCAGTATTTT

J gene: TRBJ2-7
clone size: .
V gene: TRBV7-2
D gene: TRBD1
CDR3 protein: CASSTRTGTYEQYF
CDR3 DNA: TGTGCCAGCAGCACCCGGACAGGGACATACGAGCAGTACTTC

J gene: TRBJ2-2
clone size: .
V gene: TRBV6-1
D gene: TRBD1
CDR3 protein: CASRGDRGPSGELFF
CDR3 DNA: TGTGCCAGCAGGGGGGACAGGGGGCCGTCCGGGGAGCTGTTTTTT

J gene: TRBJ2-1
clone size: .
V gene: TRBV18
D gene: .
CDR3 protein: CASSPVVEQFF
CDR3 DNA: TGTGCCAGCTCACCGGTGGTTGAGCAGTTCTTC

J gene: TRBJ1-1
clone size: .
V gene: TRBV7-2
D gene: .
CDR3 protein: CASSLAYGGSTEAFF
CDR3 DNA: TGTGCCAGCAGCTTAGCCTACGGGGGCTCCACTGAAGCTTTCTTT

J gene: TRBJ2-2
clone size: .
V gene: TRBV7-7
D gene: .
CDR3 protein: CASSSFTGELFF
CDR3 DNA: TGTGCTAGCAGCTCTTTCACCGGGGAGCTGTTTTTT

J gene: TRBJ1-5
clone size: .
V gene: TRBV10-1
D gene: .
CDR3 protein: CASTETAHYSNQPQHF
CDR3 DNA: TGCGCCAGCACCGAGACAGCACATTATAGCAATCAGCCCCAGCATTTT

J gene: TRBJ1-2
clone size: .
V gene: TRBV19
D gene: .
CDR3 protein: CASKNRQMRDYGYTF
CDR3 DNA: TGTGCCAGTAAGAACAGGCAGATGAGGGACTATGGCTACACCTTC

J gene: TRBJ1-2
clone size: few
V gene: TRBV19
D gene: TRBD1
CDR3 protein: CASSIDRQGAVDGYTF
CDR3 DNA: TGTGCCAGTAGTATAGATCGACAGGGGGCAGTCGATGGCTACACCTTC

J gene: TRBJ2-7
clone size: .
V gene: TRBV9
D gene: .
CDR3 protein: CASSPRTRGAYEQYF
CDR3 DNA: TGTGCCAGCAGCCCCAGGACGAGAGGCGCCTACGAGCAGTACTTC

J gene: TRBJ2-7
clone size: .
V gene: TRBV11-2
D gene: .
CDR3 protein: CASSLIGQAGYEQYF
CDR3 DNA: TGTGCCAGCAGCTTAATAGGGCAGGCGGGCTACGAGCAGTACTTC

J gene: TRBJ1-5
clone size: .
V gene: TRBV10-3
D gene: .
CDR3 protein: CAISDPTGNQPQHF
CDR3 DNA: TGTGCCATCAGTGACCCGACAGGAAATCAGCCCCAGCATTTT

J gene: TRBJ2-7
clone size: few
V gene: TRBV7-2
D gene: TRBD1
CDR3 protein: CASSTRQGFYEQYF
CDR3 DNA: TGTGCCAGCAGCACAAGACAGGGGTTCTACGAGCAGTACTTC

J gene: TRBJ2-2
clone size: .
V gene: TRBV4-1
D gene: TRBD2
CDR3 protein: CASSQDPSGRSGELFF
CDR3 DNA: TGCGCCAGCAGCCAAGATCCTAGCGGGAGGTCCGGGGAGCTGTTTTTT

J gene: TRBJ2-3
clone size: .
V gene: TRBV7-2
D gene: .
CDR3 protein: CASSLGHFTDTQYF
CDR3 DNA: TGTGCCAGCAGCCTTGGACACTTCACAGATACGCAGTATTTT

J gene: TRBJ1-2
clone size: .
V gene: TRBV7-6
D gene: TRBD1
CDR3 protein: CASSLGTGIDYGYTF
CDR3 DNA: TGTGCCAGCAGCTTAGGGACAGGGATAGACTATGGCTACACCTTC

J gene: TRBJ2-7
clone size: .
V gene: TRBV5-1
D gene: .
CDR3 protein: CASSLGGANKAYEQYF
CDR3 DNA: TGCGCCAGCAGCTTGGGAGGGGCGAATAAAGCCTACGAGCAGTACTTC